This T cell receptor beta chain was retrieved from a study of T cells in Graves' hyperthyroidism and ophthalmopathy. On the study more broadly: Peripheral blood was collected at initial diagnosis, before any treatment.

In the case of this clonotype: Its antigen is currently unknown.

The authors deemed Graves' hyperthyroidism stable absent ophthalmopathy progression within 18 months. Each diagnosis drew on symptoms, thyroxine, TRAb, thyroid ultrasound and orbital computed tomography findings. The CDR3 covers 17 residues. The V end was cut by 1 base, the J end by 3 bases, with 17 bases between. Germline CDR1 reads SGHVS; CDR2 reads FQNEAQ. RNA transcripts yielded amplified TCR beta CDR3 regions. An initial round of RT-PCR targeting the TCR CDR3 relied on the HTBI primer set. Each CDR3 protein is one row after TCRdb ran MiXCR on the multiplex PCR reads. This sample has around 500,000 distinct CDR3 sequences, with roughly an eighth found just once. Study-level results: Ophthalmopathy was distinguished from stable hyperthyroidism by 13 V-J signatures.

This clonotype originated in a young woman with Graves' hyperthyroidism. The sample comprised blood. The chain couples TRBV7-8 to TRBJ2-3, with a weak D call TRBD2 (5 bases). The CDR3 nucleotides read TGTGCCAGCAGCTTAGTATTCCCACGGCTAGCTACAGATACGCAGTATTTT. This encodes CASSLVFPRLATDTQYF.